A selection of T cell receptor beta chains follows, all from one sample in a study of blood T cell repertoires in COVID-19. Produced via immunoSEQ multiplex PCR; TCRdb's table is partial and in-frame only. The table has over 200,000 clones, around 90% seen once; the top ten hold roughly 1.5%. The specimen was peripheral blood. The receptors shown here come from a man in his late teens or twenties with active or convalescent COVID-19. Both conserved end residues are part of each CDR3. The order of the fields is V gene, J gene, D gene, clone size, CDR3 DNA, CDR3 protein. D genes are given only for firm matches. Clone size, where shown, is once, few, many, or a class for clones that have expanded.

V: TRBV6-4
J: TRBJ2-1
D: -
size: -
DNA: TGTGCCAGCAGCGGCGGGGAGTCCTACAATGAGCAGTTCTTC
CDR3: CASSGGESYNEQFF

V: TRBV15
J: TRBJ2-3
D: TRBD2
size: -
DNA: TGTGCCACCAGCAGCCCCACGCGCAGGACGGGGGGGGGACGGGATACGCAGTATTTT
CDR3: CATSSPTRRTGGGRDTQYF

V: TRBV15
J: TRBJ1-6
D: TRBD1
size: -
DNA: TGTGCCACCAGCAGAGATCCAGGGGGCGCGAAGCCCCTCCACTTT
CDR3: CATSRDPGGAKPLHF

V: TRBV15
J: TRBJ2-2
D: -
size: -
DNA: TGTGCCACCAGCAGAGCATTCGCAGGGCACGACACCGGGGAGCTGTTTTTT
CDR3: CATSRAFAGHDTGELFF

V: TRBV5-1
J: TRBJ2-7
D: -
size: -
DNA: TGCGCCAGCAGTTCCGGGACAACTATTTACGAGCAGTACTTC
CDR3: CASSSGTTIYEQYF

V: TRBV28
J: TRBJ1-5
D: TRBD1
size: -
DNA: TGTGCCAGCAGCCCGACCGACAGGGGATATCAGCCCCAGCATTTT
CDR3: CASSPTDRGYQPQHF

V: TRBV28
J: TRBJ1-5
D: -
size: once
DNA: TGTGCCAGCAGACGAACACTGGGAGTTCAGCCCCAGCATTTT
CDR3: CASRRTLGVQPQHF

V: TRBV2
J: TRBJ2-1
D: -
size: -
DNA: TGTGCCAGCAGTGCGGTCCCGGAGGAGCAGTTCTTC
CDR3: CASSAVPEEQFF

V: TRBV19
J: TRBJ1-1
D: -
size: once
DNA: TGTGCCAGTAGTCTCGGGAGGAACACTGAAGCTTTCTTT
CDR3: CASSLGRNTEAFF

V: TRBV6-4
J: TRBJ1-2
D: -
size: -
DNA: TGTGCCAGCAGTGCGGGGAACTATGGCTACACCTTC
CDR3: CASSAGNYGYTF

V: TRBV10-2
J: TRBJ1-2
D: TRBD1
size: -
DNA: TGCGCCAGCACCCGGGACAGGGGACGCTATGGCTACACCTTC
CDR3: CASTRDRGRYGYTF

V: TRBV27
J: TRBJ2-7
D: TRBD1
size: -
DNA: TGTGCCAGCAGTTTCCCCTCCGGGACAGGATCCTACGAGCAGTACTTC
CDR3: CASSFPSGTGSYEQYF

V: TRBV19
J: TRBJ2-2
D: -
size: -
DNA: TGTGCCAGTAGTCTCTCCCCGGGGTACACCGGGGAGCTGTTTTTT
CDR3: CASSLSPGYTGELFF

V: TRBV11-1
J: TRBJ2-1
D: TRBD2
size: -
DNA: TGTGCCAGCAGCTTACGGCGGGAGGGCCGTGAGCAGTTCTTC
CDR3: CASSLRREGREQFF

V: TRBV28
J: TRBJ2-7
D: TRBD2
size: -
DNA: TGTGCCAGCAGTTTATATCTAGCGGGAGACTCACGGGACGAGCAGTACTTC
CDR3: CASSLYLAGDSRDEQYF

V: TRBV29-1
J: TRBJ2-7
D: TRBD1
size: -
DNA: TGCAGCGTGGGTCGGGACAGTCTTTCCTACGAGCAGTACTTC
CDR3: CSVGRDSLSYEQYF

V: TRBV11-2
J: TRBJ2-5
D: TRBD1
size: -
DNA: TGTGCCAGCAGCCGGACAGGGGGCGAAGGGGAGACCCAGTACTTC
CDR3: CASSRTGGEGETQYF

V: TRBV27
J: TRBJ2-7
D: -
size: -
DNA: TGTGCCAGCAGTTTCGCCTACGAGCAGTACTTC
CDR3: CASSFAYEQYF

V: TRBV11-2
J: TRBJ1-1
D: -
size: few
DNA: TGTGCCAGCATCCCGGGGTCGGGGAACACTGAAGCTTTCTTT
CDR3: CASIPGSGNTEAFF

V: TRBV27
J: TRBJ2-3
D: TRBD2
size: -
DNA: TGTGCCAGCCGAGGGTCCGGGGGGACCCATACGCAGTATTTT
CDR3: CASRGSGGTHTQYF

V: TRBV10-1
J: TRBJ1-1
D: -
size: -
DNA: TGCGCCAGCAGTGAGTCAGCAGGGAGGGTCACTGAAGCTTTCTTT
CDR3: CASSESAGRVTEAFF

V: TRBV4-1
J: TRBJ1-1
D: -
size: -
DNA: TGCGCCAGCAGCCAAGTCCCGGGGAACACTGAAGCTTTCTTT
CDR3: CASSQVPGNTEAFF

V: TRBV6-6
J: TRBJ2-7
D: -
size: -
DNA: TGTGCCAGCGGGGCAGGTTTCTACGAGCAGTACTTC
CDR3: CASGAGFYEQYF

V: TRBV2
J: TRBJ2-6
D: -
size: once
DNA: TGTGCCAGCAGCCCCCATCGGGGCTCTGGGGCCAACGTCCTGACTTTC
CDR3: CASSPHRGSGANVLTF

V: TRBV30
J: TRBJ2-7
D: -
size: -
DNA: TGTGCTTACGACAGACAGTACGAGCAGTACTTC
CDR3: CAYDRQYEQYF

V: TRBV27
J: TRBJ1-5
D: -
size: -
DNA: TGTGCCAGCACCCCGGTAGGGGGGGGCCAGCCCCAGCATTTT
CDR3: CASTPVGGGQPQHF

V: TRBV12-3/TRBV12-4
J: TRBJ1-2
D: -
size: -
DNA: TGTGCCAGCAGTTTAATGGGGGCACTCGGCTACACCTTC
CDR3: CASSLMGALGYTF

V: TRBV5-5
J: TRBJ1-4
D: -
size: -
DNA: TGTGCCAGCAGCTTTACCGGGAATAATGAAAAACTGTTTTTT
CDR3: CASSFTGNNEKLFF

V: TRBV5-1
J: TRBJ1-4
D: TRBD1
size: once
DNA: TGCGCCAGCAGCCGCCGGACAGGATGGGATGAAAAACTGTTTTTT
CDR3: CASSRRTGWDEKLFF

V: TRBV19
J: TRBJ1-2
D: TRBD1
size: -
DNA: TGTGCCAGTAGTAACAGGGGTCACTATGGCTACACCTTC
CDR3: CASSNRGHYGYTF

V: TRBV4-3
J: TRBJ2-7
D: -
size: -
DNA: TGCGCCAGCAGCCAAGACGGGGTTGTCGAGCAGTACTTC
CDR3: CASSQDGVVEQYF

V: TRBV12-3/TRBV12-4
J: TRBJ2-7
D: -
size: -
DNA: TGTGCCAGCAGTTTTGGGGCCTCCTACGAGCAGTACTTC
CDR3: CASSFGASYEQYF

V: TRBV7-9
J: TRBJ1-2
D: TRBD1
size: -
DNA: TGTGCCAGCAGCTTATCTATGCAGGGGGCTAGTGGCTACACCTTC
CDR3: CASSLSMQGASGYTF

V: TRBV19
J: TRBJ1-5
D: -
size: few
DNA: TGTGCCAGTAGCATTGGGAGAGGAGGGGCGTTGGGCAATCAGCCCCAGCATTTT
CDR3: CASSIGRGGALGNQPQHF

V: TRBV3-1/TRBV3-2
J: TRBJ1-1
D: -
size: -
DNA: TGTGCCAGCAGTCGACGATTTCAGAGGCATACAGGCTTAATAAAGAACACTGAAGCTTTCTTT
CDR3: CASSRRFQRHTGLIKNTEAFF

V: TRBV5-4
J: TRBJ2-1
D: TRBD2
size: -
DNA: TGTGCCAGCAGCGCGGGACTAGCGGAACTCTACAATGAGCAGTTCTTC
CDR3: CASSAGLAELYNEQFF

V: TRBV5-1
J: TRBJ1-1
D: TRBD1
size: -
DNA: TGCGCCAGCAGGACAGGGAATGAAGCTTTCTTT
CDR3: CASRTGNEAFF

V: TRBV10-3
J: TRBJ2-7
D: TRBD1
size: few
DNA: TGTGCCATCAGCGGCGGACAGGGGATAAATTACGAGCAGTACTTC
CDR3: CAISGGQGINYEQYF

V: TRBV7-2
J: TRBJ2-7
D: TRBD1
size: once
DNA: TGTGCCAGCTGGAATACGGGGACAGGGGGCGAGCAGTACTTC
CDR3: CASWNTGTGGEQYF

V: TRBV10-2
J: TRBJ2-3
D: TRBD1
size: -
DNA: TGCGCCAGCGGAGACAGGGGGCGAACAGATACGCAGTATTTT
CDR3: CASGDRGRTDTQYF

V: TRBV10-1
J: TRBJ2-7
D: TRBD1
size: -
DNA: TGCGCCAGCAGTAGTGGGACAGGGGCATCCGAGCAGTACTTC
CDR3: CASSSGTGASEQYF

V: TRBV7-2
J: TRBJ2-5
D: TRBD1
size: -
DNA: TGTGCCAGCAGCTCAGGGACAGGGGTGTCGGGGACCCAGTACTTC
CDR3: CASSSGTGVSGTQYF